This passage covers 14 T cell receptor beta chains from one sample sequenced in a study of shared clonotypes between healthy human individuals. Clones were read by immunoSEQ multiplex PCR, and TCRdb kept only the in-frame ones, dropping some. The table records under 300,000 clones, 60% to 80% of them present only once. Sequencing was done on a sample of memory CD4+ T cells sorted from blood. Subset reported: CD45RA-negative fraction. The receptors were sampled from a young man in good health.

This clone occurred a few times. The chain combines TRBV29-1 with TRBJ2-3, with 11 bases aligning to TRBD2. CDR3 size: 15 residues. CDR1 and CDR2 (germline): SQVTM, ANQGSEA. J gave up 8 bases and V 5 bases, and 12 bases lay outside the gene matches. The CDR3 protein is CSVPAGTSGRGTQYF. CDR3 DNA: TGCAGCGTTCCCGCCGGGACTAGCGGACGGGGTACGCAGTATTTT.

This clone appeared many times. This chain uses TRBV5-1 with TRBJ2-5, with 11 bases aligning to TRBD2. Per germline, CDR1 SGHRS and CDR2 YFSETQ. The CDR3 consists of 17 residues. Unmatched junction bases numbered 8, after V lost 0 bases and J lost 4 bases. The CDR3 region has the DNA TGCGCCAGCAGCTTGGGACTAGCGGGACATCTGAGAGAGACCCAGTACTTC. Its protein product is CASSLGLAGHLRETQYF.

About this clone itself: This clone may be a read error of a much larger clone one base away. The rearrangement links TRBV5-1 to TRBJ2-3; unclear D gene. The germline CDR1 and CDR2 sequences are SGHRS and YFSETQ. V lost 0 bases, J lost 2 bases, and 4 bases lay in between. This CDR3 has 13 residues. CDR3 in DNA: TGCGCCAGCAGCTTGGCCCACACAGATACGCAGTATTTT. Amino acids: CASSLAHTDTQYF. The full variable domain, its missing parts supplied by reference TRBV5-1 and TRBJ2-3, is KAGVTQTPRYLIKTRGQQVTLSCSPISGHRSVSWYQQTPGQGLQFLFEYFSETQRNKGNFPGRFSGRQFSNSRSEMNVSTLELGDSALYLCASSLAHTDTQYFGPGTRLTVL.

The V gene is TRBV6-1, the J gene TRBJ1-4; TRBD1 matches 7 bases. Per the germline V gene, CDR1 is MNHNS and CDR2 is SASEGT. This CDR3 region has 15 residues. V lost 6 bases and J lost 2; bases outside the gene matches: 6. The CDR3 DNA follows: TGTGCCAGCAGAAAATCGGGACAGACTAATGAAAAACTGTTTTTT. Protein: CASRKSGQTNEKLFF.

V gene TRBV19 combines with J gene TRBJ2-2; TRBD1 agrees at 8 bases. The length of the CDR3 is 15 residues. CDR1 is LNHDA and CDR2 is SQIVND in the germline V gene (reference sequence). Trimming took 6 bases from V and 6 from J; bases not matched to a gene: 9. The CDR3, as DNA: TGTGCCAGTAGCACAACTTGGACAGGGTCCGGGGAGCTGTTTTTT. This translates into CASSTTWTGSGELFF.

The genes are TRBV29-1 and TRBJ2-7, with 9 bases lining up with TRBD2. Germline V gene lookup returns CDR1 SQVTM and CDR2 ANQGSEA. The trim removed 4 bases at V and 4 bases at J, leaving 8 bases unmatched. The CDR3 runs 14 residues. CDR3 DNA sequence: TGCAGCGTTGCGGAGCGGGAGGCCGGATACGAGCAGTACTTC. It encodes CSVAEREAGYEQYF.

The chain couples TRBV27 to TRBJ2-7; D call uncertain. The V gene lost 8 bases and the J gene lost 6 bases, with 8 bases spanning the gap. The germline V gene has CDR1 MNHEY and CDR2 SMNVEV (reference sequence). The CDR3 totals 10 residues. CDR3 coding DNA: TGTGCCAGCCTCGCCAGCGAGCAGTACTTC. Its protein is CASLASEQYF.

This clone was seen only a few times. V gene TRBV2 combines with J gene TRBJ2-3; 15 nucleotides line up with TRBD2. With 10 bases clipped from V and 5 bases from J, the junction kept 4 bases outside the gene matches. The CDR3 spans 14 residues. Per the germline V gene, CDR1 is SNHLY and CDR2 is FYNNEI. CDR3 in DNA: TGTGCCACGGGACTAGCGGGAGGAATAGATACGCAGTATTTT. As protein: CATGLAGGIDTQYF. Full variable domain (rest looked up from reference TRBV2 and TRBJ2-3): EPEVTQTPSHQVTQMGQEVILRCVPISNHLYFYWYRQILGQKVEFLVSFYNNEISEKSEIFDDQFSVERPDGSNFTLKIRSTKLEDSAMYFCATGLAGGIDTQYFGPGTRLTVL.

The genes are TRBV4-2 and TRBJ2-3; D is unclear. Germline-derived CDR1 and CDR2 are LGHNA and YNFKEQ. CDR3 length: 19 residues. The germline V and J ends were trimmed by 0 bases and 3 bases, with 22 bases remaining between them. CDR3 residues: CASSQERKRARPKTDTQYF. The DNA for the CDR3 is TGTGCCAGCAGCCAAGAAAGAAAAAGGGCGCGGCCAAAGACAGATACGCAGTATTTT.

About this clone itself: Distinct nucleotide sequences in the sample also encode this CDR3. CDR3 sequence: CASSSGPSYNEQFF. CDR3 nucleotide sequence: TGTGCCAGCAGCTCGGGACCGAGCTACAATGAGCAGTTCTTC. This rearrangement joins TRBV7-8 to TRBJ2-1; either TRBD1 or TRBD2 may supply D (5 bases each). This CDR3 has 14 residues. V lost 4 bases, J lost 3 bases, and 10 bases lay in between. Germline V gives CDR1 SGHVS, CDR2 FQNEAQ.

Details on this clone: Other DNA variants within this sample encode the same CDR3. This chain uses TRBV7-2 with TRBJ2-7; a possible D gene is TRBD1 (6 bases). Germline V gene lookup returns CDR1 SGHTA and CDR2 FQGNSA. This CDR3 contains 14 residues. Between the trimmed V and J ends, which lost 6 bases and 3 bases, there was a span of 15 bases. As DNA, the CDR3 is TGTGCCAGCAGTTTACGGGACACCTTCTACGAGCAGTACTTC. Encoded protein: CASSLRDTFYEQYF.

A few counts support this clone. The rearrangement links TRBV7-8 to TRBJ2-7, with D possibly matching TRBD2 (5 bases). Germline loops: CDR1 SGHVS, CDR2 FQNEAQ. There are 14 residues in the CDR3. V dropped 5 bases and J dropped 2 bases, with 13 bases sitting between them. CDR3 loop: CASSPPGGTYEQYF. The DNA for the CDR3 is TGTGCCAGCAGCCCGCCAGGAGGCACCTACGAGCAGTACTTC.

There are a few counts of this clone. The gene calls are TRBV5-4 and TRBJ2-3; 10 nucleotides agree with TRBD2. The V and J ends lost 2 bases and 7 bases, in that order; junction bases with no gene match: 10. The CDR3 consists of 16 residues. Germline V lookup: CDR1 SGHNT, CDR2 YYREEE (reference sequence). CDR3 sequence reads: CASSFDGGLAFNTQYF. The CDR3 coding sequence is TGTGCCAGCAGCTTCGATGGGGGACTAGCGTTTAATACGCAGTATTTT.

This clone was recorded a few times. The chain is built from TRBV9 and TRBJ2-1; TRBD2 agrees at 7 bases. The CDR3 sequence is 15 residues long. J lost 7 bases, V lost 8 bases, and 15 bases had no gene match. CDR1 and CDR2 from the germline V gene are SGDLS and YYNGEE. CDR3 in DNA: TGTGCCAGTTCCTCGGGGAGGGAAGTGCGTAATGAGCAGTTCTTC. Amino acids: CASSSGREVRNEQFF. The whole variable domain, remainder taken from reference TRBV9 and TRBJ2-1, is DSGVTQTPKHLITATGQRVTLRCSPRSGDLSVYWYQQSLDQGLQFLIQYYNGEERAKGNILERFSAQQFPDLHSELNLSSLELGDSALYFCASSSGREVRNEQFFGPGTRLTVL.